Following are 25 T cell receptor beta chains from one sample sequenced in a study of blood T cell repertoires in COVID-19. Some clones are missing from TCRdb's copy, which holds only in-frame ones; the method was immunoSEQ multiplex PCR. The sample has around 260,000 clones, roughly 90% seen once; the top ten hold around 0.7%. The source material was peripheral blood. The source is a human donor in a cohort sampled during active COVID-19.

V usage is TRBV4-1 and J usage is TRBJ1-1; tentative D call: TRBD1 (6 bases). From germline, CDR1 is MGHRA and CDR2 YSYEKL. Trimming took 1 base from V and 9 from J, leaving 18 bases between them. The CDR3 runs 15 residues. The CDR3 sequence is CASSQAGGGQGKAFF. DNA for the CDR3: TGCGCCAGCAGCCAAGCGGGAGGGGGTCAGGGGAAAGCTTTCTTT.

The genes are TRBV3-1 (or the pseudogene TRBV3-2) and TRBJ2-1; D gene unclear. V gave up 2 bases and J gave up 1 base, with 12 bases separating them. Germline-derived CDR1 and CDR2 are LGHDT and YNNKEL (reference sequence). The CDR3 is 16 residues long. The CDR3 here is CASSQNFAVSYNEQFF. The CDR3 bases are TGTGCCAGCAGCCAAAATTTCGCGGTGTCCTACAATGAGCAGTTCTTC.

The chain recombines TRBV6-2 or TRBV6-3 with TRBJ2-2, with D perhaps matching TRBD2 (6 bases). V lost 2 bases and J lost 4, with 11 bases in between. CDR1 is MNHEY, CDR2 SVGEGT, per germline. The CDR3 is 15 amino acids. In DNA form, the CDR3 reads TGTGCCAGCAGTTACAACCCAGCGGGCACCGGGGAGCTGTTTTTT. As protein: CASSYNPAGTGELFF.

This chain joins TRBV9 and TRBJ2-1; 8 nucleotides agree with TRBD2. The CDR3 sequence is 19 residues long. The V segment lost 5 bases and the J segment 2 bases; nucleotides outside the gene matches: 18. Germline assignment: CDR1 SGDLS and CDR2 YYNGEE. This chain's CDR3 is CASSVGPGGPEGTYNEQFF. CDR3 in DNA: TGTGCCAGCAGTGTTGGGCCGGGGGGGCCCGAGGGGACCTACAATGAGCAGTTCTTC.

J is TRBJ2-7 and V is TRBV30, with TRBD1 as a possible D gene (7 bases). Deletions cut 3 bases from V and 4 bases from J, with 13 bases between. Germline lookup yields CDR1 GTSNPN and CDR2 SVGIG (reference sequence). This CDR3 is built from 13 residues. The chain's CDR3 is CAWSRGDLYEQYF. CDR3 bases: TGTGCCTGGAGCAGGGGGGACTTGTACGAGCAGTACTTC. Variable domain in full (rest from reference TRBV30 and TRBJ2-7): SQTIHQWPATLVQPVGSPLSLECTVEGTSNPNLYWYRQAAGRGLQLLFYSVGIGQISSEVPQNLSASRPQDRQFILSSKKLLLSDSGFYLCAWSRGDLYEQYFGPGTRLTVT.

The chain joins TRBV11-2 to TRBJ1-2; D is unclear. The germline gives CDR1 SGHAT, CDR2 FQNNGV. V lost 1 base and J 0 bases, leaving 3 bases between the germline ends. This CDR3 has 13 amino acids. The CDR3 is CASSLGANYGYTF. As DNA, the CDR3 is TGTGCCAGCAGCTTAGGCGCTAACTATGGCTACACCTTC.

The chain has TRBV11-2 and TRBJ2-7; no definite D call. V was cut by 0 bases and J by 3 bases, with 6 bases left in between. The CDR3 has 13 amino acids. Germline V gene sequence: CDR1 SGHAT, CDR2 FQNNGV. This CDR3 reads CASSLDRIYEQYF. For the CDR3, the DNA is TGTGCCAGCAGCTTAGACAGAATCTACGAGCAGTACTTC.

Comments on this clone: The same CDR3 also results from other DNA sequences found in this sample. The genes are TRBV6-6 and TRBJ2-7, with D unclear. V lost 2 bases, J lost 7 bases, and 6 bases lay in between. This CDR3 is 11 amino acids long. Per germline, CDR1 MNHNY and CDR2 SVGAGI (reference sequence). The DNA of the CDR3 is TGTGCCAGCAGTTACGATAGAGAGCAGTACTTC. It yields the protein CASSYDREQYF.

The genes are TRBV15 and TRBJ2-1; D is possibly TRBD2 (6 bases). Trimming cost V 0 bases and J 4 bases, with 13 bases left between them. The CDR3 length is 16 residues. Looked up from germline, CDR1 is LNHNV and CDR2 is YYDKDF (reference sequence). DNA of the CDR3: TGTGCCACCAGCAGAGAGGCGGGACTCATATACAATGAGCAGTTCTTC. Translation: CATSREAGLIYNEQFF.

The chain recombines TRBV6-5 with TRBJ2-7, with a weak D call TRBD1 (5 bases). CDR3 length: 13 residues. Germline-derived CDR1 and CDR2 are MNHEY and SVGAGI. V was cut by 5 bases and J by 1 base, with 9 bases left in between. The CDR3 DNA sequence: TGTGCCAGCAGTCAGACAGCGTCCTACGAGCAGTACTTC. Translating it yields CASSQTASYEQYF.

This chain joins TRBV19 and TRBJ2-7; TRBD2 matches at 12 bases. This CDR3 has 16 residues. Germline V gene sequence: CDR1 LNHDA, CDR2 SQIVND (reference sequence). J gave up 4 bases and V 5 bases, and 9 bases lay outside the gene matches. This CDR3 is CASSPSLAGGAYEQYF. The DNA of the CDR3 is TGTGCCAGTAGTCCCTCCCTAGCGGGAGGGGCTTACGAGCAGTACTTC.

The genes are TRBV4-3 and TRBJ1-2; tentative D call: TRBD1 (6 bases). The CDR3 sequence is 16 residues long. The V end lost 0 bases, the J end lost 4 bases, and 15 bases lay between the germline ends. CDR1 LGHNA and CDR2 YSLEER come from the germline V gene. Here the CDR3 reads CASSQDRGGLGYGYTF. The CDR3 DNA reads as TGCGCCAGCAGCCAAGATAGGGGGGGGCTCGGCTATGGCTACACCTTC.

V is TRBV6-5 and J is TRBJ1-2, with D maybe TRBD1 (6 bases). CDR1 and CDR2 (germline): MNHEY, SVGAGI. The CDR3 runs to 12 residues. Between the trimmed V and J ends, which lost 9 bases and 7 bases, there was a span of 15 bases. The CDR3 loop is CASATGFSGYTF. The DNA of the CDR3 is TGTGCCAGTGCTACAGGGTTCTCTGGCTACACCTTC.

This chain connects TRBV7-9 to TRBJ1-4, with unresolved D. Between the trimmed V and J ends, which lost 5 bases and 2 bases, there was a span of 9 bases. Per germline, CDR1 SEHNR and CDR2 FQNEAQ (reference sequence). CDR3 length: 14 amino acids. The CDR3 DNA reads as TGTGCCAGCAGCGACGGGTCTACTAATGAAAAACTGTTTTTT. Its protein product is CASSDGSTNEKLFF.

The chain combines TRBV19 with TRBJ2-3; 8 positions agree with TRBD2. Losses at the gene ends were 2 bases for V and 9 bases for J; bases not matched to a gene: 7. This CDR3 has 14 amino acids. CDR1 and CDR2 (germline): LNHDA, SQIVND (reference sequence). CDR3 in amino acids: CASSISGRDGTQYF. The CDR3 coding sequence is TGTGCCAGTAGTATAAGCGGGAGAGACGGAACGCAGTATTTT.

The chain couples TRBV2 to TRBJ2-3; D may be TRBD1 (5 bases). The CDR3 runs to 14 residues. The V end was cut by 9 bases, the J end by 6 bases, with 19 bases between. In germline, CDR1 is SNHLY, CDR2 FYNNEI. Here the CDR3 reads CASMTALFADTQYF. In nucleotides, the CDR3 is TGTGCCAGTATGACAGCGCTGTTTGCGGATACGCAGTATTTT.

CDR3 residues: CASSVATGVGAYEQYF. CDR3 nucleotides: TGTGCCAGCAGCGTAGCTACGGGGGTTGGGGCCTACGAGCAGTACTTC. V and J are TRBV9 and TRBJ2-7, with TRBD2 as a possible D gene (6 bases). CDR1 and CDR2 (germline): SGDLS, YYNGEE. V lost 0 bases and J 2 bases, leaving 15 bases between the germline ends. This CDR3 contains 16 residues.

The chain has TRBV14 and TRBJ2-7, with TRBD2 as a possible D gene (6 bases). The germline V gene encodes CDR1 SGHDN and CDR2 FVKESK. This CDR3 is 13 amino acids long. V gave up 5 bases and J gave up 3 bases, with 11 bases separating them. The CDR3 here is CASSVRRDYEQYF. Written as DNA, the CDR3 is TGTGCCAGCAGCGTGCGGAGGGACTACGAGCAGTACTTC.

The chain joins TRBV5-6 to TRBJ1-2, with D perhaps TRBD1 (6 bases). Trimming cost V 0 bases and J 8 bases, with 11 bases left between them. CDR1 and CDR2 from the germline V gene are SGHDT and YYEEEE. The CDR3 is 13 residues long. In DNA form, the CDR3 reads TGTGCCAGCAGCTTGGTACAGGGCAGGGGCTACACCTTC. Amino acid sequence: CASSLVQGRGYTF.

The V and J genes are TRBV25-1 and TRBJ2-7, with TRBD1 matching over 7 bases. V shed 4 bases and J 2 bases; nucleotides not matched to a gene: 11. Germline CDR1 reads MGHDK; CDR2 reads SYGVNS. The CDR3 length is 16 residues. CDR3 in amino acids: CASSADRSFFTYEQYF. DNA of the CDR3: TGTGCCAGCAGTGCGGACAGGTCCTTTTTCACCTACGAGCAGTACTTC.

This clone was detected once. The CDR3 nucleotides read TGTGCCAGTAGTATCGGGACAGGGGGCTTTTCTGGCTACACCTTC. Its translation: CASSIGTGGFSGYTF. The gene calls are TRBV19 and TRBJ1-2; TRBD1 aligns across 12 bases. The CDR3 has 15 residues. V lost 3 bases and J lost 7; bases outside the gene matches: 6. Looked up from germline, CDR1 is LNHDA and CDR2 is SQIVND (reference sequence). Complete variable domain (other parts from reference TRBV19 and TRBJ1-2): DGGITQSPKYLFRKEGQNVTLSCEQNLNHDAMYWYRQDPGQGLRLIYYSQIVNDFQKGDIAEGYSVSREKKESFPLTVTSAQKNPTAFYLCASSIGTGGFSGYTFGSGTRLTVV.

The V gene is TRBV7-8, the J gene TRBJ1-2; TRBD1 is a possible D gene (6 bases). Germline values: CDR1 SGHVS, CDR2 FQNEAQ. The CDR3 is 16 residues long. The V end was cut by 1 base, the J end by 4 bases, with 16 bases between. The CDR3 loop reads CASSLGGPGHPYGYTF. In DNA form, the CDR3 reads TGTGCCAGCAGCTTAGGGGGGCCGGGACATCCCTATGGCTACACCTTC.

V and J are TRBV9 and TRBJ2-1, with TRBD2 matching over 8 bases. CDR1 and CDR2 from the germline V gene are SGDLS and YYNGEE. V lost 3 bases to trimming and J lost 3 bases; unmatched junction nucleotides: 5. The CDR3 loop spans 15 amino acids. This CDR3 reads CASSETGTSYNEQFF. The CDR3 bases are TGTGCCAGCAGCGAGACCGGGACTAGCTACAATGAGCAGTTCTTC.

The chain has TRBV28 and TRBJ2-7, with 7 nucleotides matching TRBD1. V was clipped by 2 bases and J by 0 bases; unmatched bases: 4. The CDR3 totals 15 residues. Germline lookup yields CDR1 MDHEN and CDR2 SYDVKM. The CDR3 reads CASSLAGGGSYEQYF. In DNA form, the CDR3 reads TGTGCCAGCAGTTTAGCAGGGGGTGGCTCCTACGAGCAGTACTTC.

The chain has TRBV30 and TRBJ2-5, with TRBD1 identical over 8 bases. The CDR3 extends over 14 amino acids. V dropped 5 bases and J dropped 5; count of bases not matched to a gene: 10. Germline V gene lookup returns CDR1 GTSNPN and CDR2 SVGIG (reference sequence). The CDR3 bases are TGTGCCTGGTCTACAGGGGGAACTTGGGAGACCCAGTACTTC. Its translation: CAWSTGGTWETQYF.